This T cell receptor (beta chain) stems from a study of blood T cell repertoires in COVID-19. Enrollees, roughly 18 to 90 years old, lived in about two dozen US areas. Participants reported their clinical history, and cohort assignment relied on those reports. The V gene lost 0 bases and the J gene lost 2 bases, with 7 bases spanning the gap. The germline gives CDR1 SGHDN, CDR2 FVKESK. The CDR3 loop spans 14 amino acids. Data came from immunoSEQ multiplex PCR; TCRdb stores just in-frame clones and leaves some out. The data hold 430,000 or so clones, with 70% to 90% observed a single time. The chain has TRBV14 and TRBJ2-5; D unresolved. Sequenced material: PBMCs or T cells enriched from blood (not recorded which). This TCR came from a young woman who had been exposed to COVID-19. CDR3 bases: TGTGCCAGCAGCCAAGATGAGGCGCAAGAGACCCAGTACTTC. It codes for CASSQDEAQETQYF.